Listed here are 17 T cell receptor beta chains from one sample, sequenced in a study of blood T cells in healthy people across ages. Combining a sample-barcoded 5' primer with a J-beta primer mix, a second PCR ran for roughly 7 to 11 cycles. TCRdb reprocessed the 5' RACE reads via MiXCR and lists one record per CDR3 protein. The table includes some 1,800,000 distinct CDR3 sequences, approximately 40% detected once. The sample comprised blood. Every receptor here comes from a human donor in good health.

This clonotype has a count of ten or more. The CDR3 sequence: CSVKTGVLYEQYF. The DNA of the CDR3 is TGCAGCGTTAAGACAGGGGTTCTTTACGAGCAGTACTTC. The chain joins TRBV29-1 to TRBJ2-7, with TRBD1 identical over 8 bases. Trimming cost V 5 bases and J 4 bases; bases outside gene matches: 7. This CDR3 contains 13 residues. Germline CDR1 is SQVTM and CDR2 is ANQGSEA.

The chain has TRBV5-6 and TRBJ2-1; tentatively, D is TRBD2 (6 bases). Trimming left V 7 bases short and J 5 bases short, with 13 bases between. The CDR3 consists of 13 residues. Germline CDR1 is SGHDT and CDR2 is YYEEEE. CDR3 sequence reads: CASGGSVDNEQFF. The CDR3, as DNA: TGTGCCAGCGGGGGGTCAGTAGACAATGAGCAGTTCTTC.

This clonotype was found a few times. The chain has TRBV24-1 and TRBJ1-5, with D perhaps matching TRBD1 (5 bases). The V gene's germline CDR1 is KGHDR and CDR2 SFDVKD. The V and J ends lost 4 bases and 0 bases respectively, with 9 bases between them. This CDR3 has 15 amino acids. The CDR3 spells CATSDPDNSNQPQHF. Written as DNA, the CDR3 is TGTGCCACCAGTGACCCGGACAATAGCAATCAGCCCCAGCATTTT.

The CDR3 region has the DNA TGTGCCAGCAGCGTAGAATCAGGGGTCCGTCAAGAGACCCAGTACTTC. Translated, it gives CASSVESGVRQETQYF. V gene TRBV9 combines with J gene TRBJ2-5; D possibly corresponds to TRBD1 (6 bases). The V gene lost 0 bases and the J gene lost 2 bases, with 14 bases spanning the gap. Germline assignment: CDR1 SGDLS and CDR2 YYNGEE. This CDR3 has 16 amino acids.

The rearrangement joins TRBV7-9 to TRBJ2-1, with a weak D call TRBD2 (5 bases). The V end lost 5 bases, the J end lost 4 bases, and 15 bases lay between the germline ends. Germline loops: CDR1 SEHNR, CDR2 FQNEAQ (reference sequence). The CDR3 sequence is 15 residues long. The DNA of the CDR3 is TGTGCCAGCAGCCCTTTTAGTAGCGCGTACAATGAGCAGTTCTTC. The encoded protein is CASSPFSSAYNEQFF.

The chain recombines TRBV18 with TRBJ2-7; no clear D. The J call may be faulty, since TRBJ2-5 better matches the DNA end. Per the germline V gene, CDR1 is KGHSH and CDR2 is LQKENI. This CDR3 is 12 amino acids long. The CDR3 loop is CASFATTETQYF. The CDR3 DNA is TGTGCCAGCTTCGCGACGACAGAGACCCAGTACTTC.

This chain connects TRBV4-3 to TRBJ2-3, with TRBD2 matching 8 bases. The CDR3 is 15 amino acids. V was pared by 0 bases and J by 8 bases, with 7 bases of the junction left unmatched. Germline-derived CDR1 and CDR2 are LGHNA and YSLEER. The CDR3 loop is CASSQDGRALGTQYF. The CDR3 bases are TGCGCCAGCAGCCAAGACGGGAGGGCCCTTGGTACGCAGTATTTT.

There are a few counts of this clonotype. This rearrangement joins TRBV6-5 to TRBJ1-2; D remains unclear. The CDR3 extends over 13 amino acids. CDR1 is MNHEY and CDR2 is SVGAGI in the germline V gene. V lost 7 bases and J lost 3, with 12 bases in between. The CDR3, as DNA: TGTGCCAGCAAAGGGCCAGGCCACTATGGCTACACCTTC. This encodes CASKGPGHYGYTF.

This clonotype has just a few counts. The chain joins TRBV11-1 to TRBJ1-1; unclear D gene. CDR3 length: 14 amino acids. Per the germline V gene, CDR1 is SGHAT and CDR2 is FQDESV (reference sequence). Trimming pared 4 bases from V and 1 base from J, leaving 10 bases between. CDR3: CASSSLEWNTEAFF. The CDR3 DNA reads TGTGCCAGCAGCTCCCTAGAGTGGAACACTGAAGCTTTCTTT.

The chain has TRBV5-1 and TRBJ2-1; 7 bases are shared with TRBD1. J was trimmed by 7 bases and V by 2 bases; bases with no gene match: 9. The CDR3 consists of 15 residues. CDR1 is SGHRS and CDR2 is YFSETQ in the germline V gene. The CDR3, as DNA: TGCGCCAGCAGCTTACTCGACAGGGCTGGTAATGAGCAGTTCTTC. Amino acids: CASSLLDRAGNEQFF.

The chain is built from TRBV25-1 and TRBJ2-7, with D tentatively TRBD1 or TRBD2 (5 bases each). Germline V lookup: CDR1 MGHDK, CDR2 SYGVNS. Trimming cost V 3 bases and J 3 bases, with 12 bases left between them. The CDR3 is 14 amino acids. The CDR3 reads CASSDWDGNYEQYF. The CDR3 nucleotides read TGTGCCAGCAGTGATTGGGACGGGAACTACGAGCAGTACTTC.

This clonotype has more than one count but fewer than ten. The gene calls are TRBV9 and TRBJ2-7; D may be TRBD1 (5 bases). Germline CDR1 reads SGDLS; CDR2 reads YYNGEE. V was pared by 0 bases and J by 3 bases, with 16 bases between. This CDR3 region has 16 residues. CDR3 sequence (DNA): TGTGCCAGCAGCGTAGCGGCAGGGCATGGGGACTACGAGCAGTACTTC. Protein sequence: CASSVAAGHGDYEQYF.

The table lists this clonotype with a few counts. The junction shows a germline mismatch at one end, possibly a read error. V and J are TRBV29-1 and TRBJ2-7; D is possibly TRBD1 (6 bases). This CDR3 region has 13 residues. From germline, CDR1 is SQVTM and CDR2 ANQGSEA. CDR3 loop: CSVGPGQFYEQYF. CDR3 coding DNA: TGTAGCGTTGGCCCGGGACAATTCTACGAGCAGTACTTC.

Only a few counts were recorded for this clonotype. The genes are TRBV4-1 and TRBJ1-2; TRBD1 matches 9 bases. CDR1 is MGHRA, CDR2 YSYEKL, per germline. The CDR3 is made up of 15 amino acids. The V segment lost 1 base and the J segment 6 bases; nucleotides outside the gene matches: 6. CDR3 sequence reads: CASSQVGQGGDGYTF. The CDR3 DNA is TGCGCCAGCAGCCAAGTGGGACAGGGAGGCGATGGCTACACCTTC.

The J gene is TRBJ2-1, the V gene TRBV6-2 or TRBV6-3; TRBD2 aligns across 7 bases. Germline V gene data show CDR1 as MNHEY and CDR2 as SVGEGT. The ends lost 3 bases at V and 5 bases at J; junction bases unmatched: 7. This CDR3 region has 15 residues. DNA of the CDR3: TGTGCCAGCAGTTATGGGCTAGCGGCCCACAATGAGCAGTTCTTC. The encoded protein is CASSYGLAAHNEQFF.

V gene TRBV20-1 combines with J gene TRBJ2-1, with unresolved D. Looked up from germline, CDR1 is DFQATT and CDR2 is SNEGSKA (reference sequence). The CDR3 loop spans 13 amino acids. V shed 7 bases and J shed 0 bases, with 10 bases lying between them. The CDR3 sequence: CSVVQSSYNEQFF. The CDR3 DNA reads TGCAGTGTGGTGCAGAGCTCCTACAATGAGCAGTTCTTC.

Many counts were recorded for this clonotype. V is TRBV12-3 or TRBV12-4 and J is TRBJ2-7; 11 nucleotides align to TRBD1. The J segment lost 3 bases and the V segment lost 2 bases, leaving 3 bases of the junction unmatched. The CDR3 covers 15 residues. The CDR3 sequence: CASSLWGTGGYEQYF. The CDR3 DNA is TGTGCCAGCAGTTTATGGGGGACAGGGGGCTACGAGCAGTACTTC.